This TCR beta chain was obtained from a study of PD-L1 blockade in urothelial cancer. In the study overall: Patients with male sex and bladder-origin urothelial cancer accounted for most of the roughly 29 enrolled. As for prior chemotherapy regimens, patients had received 0 to 3.

Germline CDR1 MDHEN, CDR2 SYDVKM. V lost 5 bases to trimming and J lost 3 bases; unmatched junction nucleotides: 7. The CDR3 spans 15 residues. Time point described: pretreatment peripheral blood. Using immunoSEQ multiplex PCR, the repertoire was profiled, and TCRdb retains in-frame clones only, with some absent. The sample lists tens of thousands of clones, approximately 85% occurring once. This clonotype was obtained from a man aged 70 or older with urothelial cancer. This chain links TRBV28 with TRBJ1-1, with TRBD1 matching over 9 bases. The sample here was PBMCs, taken around atezolizumab (anti-PD-L1) treatment. The CDR3 sequence: CASSTRTGEYTEAFF. The CDR3 coding sequence is TGTGCCAGCAGTACCAGGACAGGGGAGTACACTGAAGCTTTCTTT.